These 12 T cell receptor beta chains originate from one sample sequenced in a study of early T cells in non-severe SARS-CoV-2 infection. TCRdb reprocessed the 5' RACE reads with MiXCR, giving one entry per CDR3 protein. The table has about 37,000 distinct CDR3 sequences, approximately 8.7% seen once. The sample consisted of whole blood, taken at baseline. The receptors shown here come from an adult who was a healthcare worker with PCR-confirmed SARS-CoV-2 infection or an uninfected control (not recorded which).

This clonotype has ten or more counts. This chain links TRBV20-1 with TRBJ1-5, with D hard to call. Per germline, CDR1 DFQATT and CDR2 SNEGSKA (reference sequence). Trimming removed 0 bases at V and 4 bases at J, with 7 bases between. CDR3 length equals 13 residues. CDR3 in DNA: TGCAGTGCTAGAGATTCAATAAATCAGCCCCAGCATTTT. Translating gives CSARDSINQPQHF.

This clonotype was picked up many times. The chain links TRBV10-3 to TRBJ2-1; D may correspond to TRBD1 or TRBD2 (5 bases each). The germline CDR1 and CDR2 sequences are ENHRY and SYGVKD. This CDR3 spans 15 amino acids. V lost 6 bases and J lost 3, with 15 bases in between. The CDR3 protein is CAIRMTADSYNEQFF. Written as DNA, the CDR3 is TGTGCCATCAGGATGACAGCGGATAGCTACAATGAGCAGTTCTTC.

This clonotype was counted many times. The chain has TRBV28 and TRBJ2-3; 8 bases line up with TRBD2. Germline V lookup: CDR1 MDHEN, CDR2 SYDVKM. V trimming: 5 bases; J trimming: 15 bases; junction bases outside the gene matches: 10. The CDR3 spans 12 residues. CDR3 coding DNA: TGTGCCAGCAGTGATTTAGCGGGGAGAATTTATTTT. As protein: CASSDLAGRIYF.

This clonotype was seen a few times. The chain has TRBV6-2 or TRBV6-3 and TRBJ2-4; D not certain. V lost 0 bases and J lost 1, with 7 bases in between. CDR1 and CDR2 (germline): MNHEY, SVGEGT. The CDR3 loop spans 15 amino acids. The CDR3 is CASSYSGGAKNIQYF. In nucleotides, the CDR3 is TGTGCCAGCAGTTACTCAGGTGGGGCCAAAAACATTCAGTACTTC.

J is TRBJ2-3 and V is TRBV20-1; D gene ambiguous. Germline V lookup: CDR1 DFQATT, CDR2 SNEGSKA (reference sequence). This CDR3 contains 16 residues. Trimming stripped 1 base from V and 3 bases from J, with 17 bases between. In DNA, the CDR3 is TGCAGTGCTAGAGGCCTGACCCCGTTTCGGACAGATACGCAGTATTTT. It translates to CSARGLTPFRTDTQYF.

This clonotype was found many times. DNA of the CDR3: TGTGCCACCAGCAGAGATCTGGGGGACTATGGCTACACCTTC. Translating it yields CATSRDLGDYGYTF. The V and J genes are TRBV15 and TRBJ1-2; D is possibly TRBD1 (5 bases). CDR3 length equals 14 residues. V lost 0 bases and J lost 3, with 8 bases in between. Germline values: CDR1 LNHNV, CDR2 YYDKDF (reference sequence).

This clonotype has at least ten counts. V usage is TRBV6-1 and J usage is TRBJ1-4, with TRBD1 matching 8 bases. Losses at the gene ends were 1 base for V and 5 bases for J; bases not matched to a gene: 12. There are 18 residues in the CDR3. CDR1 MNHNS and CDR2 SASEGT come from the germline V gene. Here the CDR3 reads CASSEVYQGAGVNEKLFF. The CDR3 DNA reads TGTGCCAGCAGTGAAGTATACCAGGGGGCGGGGGTGAATGAAAAACTGTTTTTT.

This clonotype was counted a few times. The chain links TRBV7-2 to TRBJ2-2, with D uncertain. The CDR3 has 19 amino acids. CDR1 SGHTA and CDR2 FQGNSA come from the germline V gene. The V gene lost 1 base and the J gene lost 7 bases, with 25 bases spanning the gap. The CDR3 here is CASSLVDAESIPGGGELFF. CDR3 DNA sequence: TGTGCCAGCAGCTTAGTTGATGCGGAGAGTATACCCGGTGGCGGGGAGCTGTTTTTT. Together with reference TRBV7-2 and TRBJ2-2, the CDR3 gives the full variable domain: GAGVSQSPSNKVTEKGKDVELRCDPISGHTALYWYRQSLGQGLEFLIYFQGNSAPDKSGLPSDRFSAERTGGSVSTLTIQRTQQEDSAVYLCASSLVDAESIPGGGELFFGEGSRLTVL.

For the CDR3, the DNA is TGCAGTGCTAGAGGGACAGGGGACCAAGAGACCCAGTACTTC. Translating gives CSARGTGDQETQYF. The genes are TRBV20-1 and TRBJ2-5, with TRBD1 matching 9 bases. J was trimmed by 0 bases and V by 1 base; bases with no gene match: 0. The CDR3 has 14 amino acids. Per the germline V gene, CDR1 is DFQATT and CDR2 is SNEGSKA (reference sequence).

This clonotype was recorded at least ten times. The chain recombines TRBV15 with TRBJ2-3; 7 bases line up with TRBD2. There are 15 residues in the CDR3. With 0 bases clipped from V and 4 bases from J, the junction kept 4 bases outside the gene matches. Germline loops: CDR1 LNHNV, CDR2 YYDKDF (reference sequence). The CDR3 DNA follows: TGTGCCACCAGCAGAGATCCCCGGGGGGCAGATACGCAGTATTTT. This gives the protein CATSRDPRGADTQYF.

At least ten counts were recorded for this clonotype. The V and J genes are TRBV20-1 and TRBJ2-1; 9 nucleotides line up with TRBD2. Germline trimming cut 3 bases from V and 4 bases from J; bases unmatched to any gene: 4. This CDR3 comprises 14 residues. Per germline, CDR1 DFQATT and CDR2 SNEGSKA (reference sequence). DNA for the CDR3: TGCAGTGCTAGTAGGCTAGCGGGATACAATGAGCAGTTCTTC. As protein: CSASRLAGYNEQFF.

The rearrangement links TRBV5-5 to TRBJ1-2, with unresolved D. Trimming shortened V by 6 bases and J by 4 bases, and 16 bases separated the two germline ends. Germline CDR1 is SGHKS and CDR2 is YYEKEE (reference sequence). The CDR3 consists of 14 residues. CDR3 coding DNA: TGTGCCAGCAACGAAGGAGGGTCGGGCTATGGCTACACCTTC. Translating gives CASNEGGSGYGYTF.